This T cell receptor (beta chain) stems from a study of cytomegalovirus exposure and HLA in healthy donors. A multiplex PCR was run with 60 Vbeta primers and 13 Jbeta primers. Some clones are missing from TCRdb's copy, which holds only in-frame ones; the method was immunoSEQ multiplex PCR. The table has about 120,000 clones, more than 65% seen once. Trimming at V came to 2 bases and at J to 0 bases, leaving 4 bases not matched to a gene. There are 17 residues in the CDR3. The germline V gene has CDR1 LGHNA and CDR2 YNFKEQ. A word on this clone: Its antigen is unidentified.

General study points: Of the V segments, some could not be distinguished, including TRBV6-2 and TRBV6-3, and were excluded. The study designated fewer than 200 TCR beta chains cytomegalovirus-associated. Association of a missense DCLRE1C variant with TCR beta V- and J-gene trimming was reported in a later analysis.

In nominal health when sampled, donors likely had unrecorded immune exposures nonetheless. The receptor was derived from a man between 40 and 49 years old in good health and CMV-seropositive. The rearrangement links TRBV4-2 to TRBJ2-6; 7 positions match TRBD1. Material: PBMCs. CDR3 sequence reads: CASSQRRQGSGANVLTF. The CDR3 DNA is TGTGCCAGCAGCCAACGAAGACAGGGCTCTGGGGCCAACGTCCTGACTTTC.